This TCR beta chain was captured in a study of control samples from healthy donors and cancer patients. Sequenced by immunoSEQ multiplex PCR; TCRdb stores in-frame clones only, minus some. The sample contains under 30,000 clones, 70% to 80% of which appear only once. CDR1 MDHEN and CDR2 SYDVKM come from the germline V gene. The ends lost 10 bases at V and 3 bases at J; junction bases unmatched: 6. The CDR3 is made up of 12 amino acids. This clone came up once. This rearrangement joins TRBV28 to TRBJ2-7; the match to TRBD1 covers 7 bases. The TCR was taken from a man between 60 and 70 years old with head and neck cancer. Sequenced input: PBMCs. The CDR3 spells CATDRESYEQYF. The CDR3, as DNA: TGTGCCACTGACAGGGAAAGCTACGAGCAGTACTTC.